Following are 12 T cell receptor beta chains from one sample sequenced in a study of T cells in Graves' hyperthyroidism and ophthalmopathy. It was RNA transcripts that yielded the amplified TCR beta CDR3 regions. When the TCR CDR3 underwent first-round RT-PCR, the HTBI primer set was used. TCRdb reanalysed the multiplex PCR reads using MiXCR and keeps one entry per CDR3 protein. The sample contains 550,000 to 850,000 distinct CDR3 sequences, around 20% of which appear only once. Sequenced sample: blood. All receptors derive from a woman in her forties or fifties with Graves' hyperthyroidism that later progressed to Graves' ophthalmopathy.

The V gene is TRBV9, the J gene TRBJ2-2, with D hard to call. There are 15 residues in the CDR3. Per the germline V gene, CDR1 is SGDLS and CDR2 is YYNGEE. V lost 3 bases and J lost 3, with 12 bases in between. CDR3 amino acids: CASSAGPRDTGELFF. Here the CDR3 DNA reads TGTGCCAGCAGCGCCGGACCACGCGACACCGGGGAGCTGTTTTTT.

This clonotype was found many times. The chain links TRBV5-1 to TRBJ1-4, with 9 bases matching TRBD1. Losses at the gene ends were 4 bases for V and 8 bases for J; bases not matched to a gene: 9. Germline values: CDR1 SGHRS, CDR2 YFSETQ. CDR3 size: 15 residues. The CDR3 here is CASSRDRARDEKLFF. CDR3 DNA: TGCGCCAGCAGCCGGGACAGGGCCAGAGACGAAAAACTGTTTTTT.

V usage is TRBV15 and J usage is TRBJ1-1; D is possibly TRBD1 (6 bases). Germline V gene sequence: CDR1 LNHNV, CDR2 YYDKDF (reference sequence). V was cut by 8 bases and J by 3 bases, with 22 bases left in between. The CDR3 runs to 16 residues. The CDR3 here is CATGRGVGGPHTEAFF. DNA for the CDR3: TGTGCCACCGGGCGGGGAGTGGGGGGCCCTCACACTGAAGCTTTCTTT.

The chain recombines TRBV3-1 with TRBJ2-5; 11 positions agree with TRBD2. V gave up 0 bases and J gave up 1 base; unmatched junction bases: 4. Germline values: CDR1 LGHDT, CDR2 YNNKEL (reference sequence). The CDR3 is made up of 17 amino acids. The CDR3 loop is CASSQDWTSGRQETQYF. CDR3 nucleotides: TGTGCCAGCAGCCAAGATTGGACTAGCGGGCGCCAAGAGACCCAGTACTTC.

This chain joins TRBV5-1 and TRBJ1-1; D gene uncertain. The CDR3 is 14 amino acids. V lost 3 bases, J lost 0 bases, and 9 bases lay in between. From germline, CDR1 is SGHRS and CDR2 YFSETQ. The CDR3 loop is CASSWEAMNTEAFF. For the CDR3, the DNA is TGCGCCAGCAGCTGGGAGGCGATGAACACTGAAGCTTTCTTT.

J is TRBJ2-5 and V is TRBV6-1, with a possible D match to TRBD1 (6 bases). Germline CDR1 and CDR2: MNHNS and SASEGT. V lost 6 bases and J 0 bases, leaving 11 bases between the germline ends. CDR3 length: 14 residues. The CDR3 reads CASRRRDNQETQYF. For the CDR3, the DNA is TGTGCCAGCAGGCGCCGGGACAACCAAGAGACCCAGTACTTC.

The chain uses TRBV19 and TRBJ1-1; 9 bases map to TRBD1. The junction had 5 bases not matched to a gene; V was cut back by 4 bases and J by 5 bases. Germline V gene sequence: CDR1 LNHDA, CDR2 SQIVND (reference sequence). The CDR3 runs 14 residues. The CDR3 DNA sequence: TGTGCCAGTAGTACCGGACAGGGGTGGACTGAAGCTTTCTTT. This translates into CASSTGQGWTEAFF.

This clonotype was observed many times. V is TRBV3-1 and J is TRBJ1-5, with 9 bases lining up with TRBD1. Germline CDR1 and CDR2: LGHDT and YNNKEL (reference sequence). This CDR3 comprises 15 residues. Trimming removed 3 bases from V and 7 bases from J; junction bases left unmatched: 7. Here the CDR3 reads CASSQQTGGEQPQHF. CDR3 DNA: TGTGCCAGCAGCCAGCAGACAGGGGGTGAACAGCCCCAGCATTTT.

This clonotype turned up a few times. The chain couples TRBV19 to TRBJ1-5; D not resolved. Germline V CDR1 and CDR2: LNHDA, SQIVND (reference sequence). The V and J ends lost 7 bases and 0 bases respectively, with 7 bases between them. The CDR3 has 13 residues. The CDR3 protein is CASTSSSNQPQHF. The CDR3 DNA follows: TGTGCCAGTACCTCATCTAGCAATCAGCCCCAGCATTTT.

CDR3 in DNA: TGTGCCAGCAGTTACTCGAACGGGTTCGATCAGCCCCAGCATTTT. It yields the protein CASSYSNGFDQPQHF. The rearrangement links TRBV6-5 to TRBJ1-5; D is unclear. V was pared by 0 bases and J by 5 bases, with 11 bases between. Germline V lookup: CDR1 MNHEY, CDR2 SVGAGI. This CDR3 is 15 amino acids long.

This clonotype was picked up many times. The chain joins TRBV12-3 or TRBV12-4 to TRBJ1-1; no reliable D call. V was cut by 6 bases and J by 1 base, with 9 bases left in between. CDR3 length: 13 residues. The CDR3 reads CASRDGRNTEAFF. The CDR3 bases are TGTGCCAGCAGGGATGGGAGGAACACTGAAGCTTTCTTT.

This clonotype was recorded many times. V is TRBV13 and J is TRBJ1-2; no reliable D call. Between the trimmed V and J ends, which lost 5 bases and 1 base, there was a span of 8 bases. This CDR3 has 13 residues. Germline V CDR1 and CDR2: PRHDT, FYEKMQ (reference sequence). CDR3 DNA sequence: TGTGCCAGCAGCCGTGACGGTAACTATGGCTACACCTTC. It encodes CASSRDGNYGYTF. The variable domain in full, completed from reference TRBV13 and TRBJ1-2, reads AAGVIQSPRHLIKEKRETATLKCYPIPRHDTVYWYQQGPGQDPQFLISFYEKMQSDKGSIPDRFSAQQFSDYHSELNMSSLELGDSALYFCASSRDGNYGYTFGSGTRLTVV.